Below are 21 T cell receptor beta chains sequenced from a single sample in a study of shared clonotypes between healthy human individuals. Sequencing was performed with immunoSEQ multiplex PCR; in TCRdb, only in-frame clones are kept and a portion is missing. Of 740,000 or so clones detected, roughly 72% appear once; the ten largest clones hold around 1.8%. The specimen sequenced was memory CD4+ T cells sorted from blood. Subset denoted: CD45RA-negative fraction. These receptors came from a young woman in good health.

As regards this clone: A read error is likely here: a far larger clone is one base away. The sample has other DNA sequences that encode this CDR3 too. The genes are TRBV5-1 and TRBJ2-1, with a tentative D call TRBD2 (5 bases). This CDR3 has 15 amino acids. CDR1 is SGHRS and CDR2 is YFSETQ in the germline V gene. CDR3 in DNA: TGCGCCAGCAGTTTGGACTCGAGCTCCTACAATGAGCAGTTCTTC. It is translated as CASSLDSSSYNEQFF.

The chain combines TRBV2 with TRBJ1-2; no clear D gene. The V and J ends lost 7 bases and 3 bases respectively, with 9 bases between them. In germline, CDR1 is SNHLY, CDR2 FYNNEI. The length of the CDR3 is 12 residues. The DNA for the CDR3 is TGTGCCAGCATCGGCTACCACTATGGCTACACCTTC. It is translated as CASIGYHYGYTF. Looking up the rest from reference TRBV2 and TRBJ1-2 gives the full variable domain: EPEVTQTPSHQVTQMGQEVILRCVPISNHLYFYWYRQILGQKVEFLVSFYNNEISEKSEIFDDQFSVERPDGSNFTLKIRSTKLEDSAMYFCASIGYHYGYTFGSGTRLTVV.

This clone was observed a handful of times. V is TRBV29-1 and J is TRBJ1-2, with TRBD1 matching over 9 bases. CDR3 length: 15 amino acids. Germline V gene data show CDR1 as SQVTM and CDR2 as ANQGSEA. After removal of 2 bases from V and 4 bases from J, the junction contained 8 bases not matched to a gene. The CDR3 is CSVEREDRGIYGYTF. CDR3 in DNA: TGCAGCGTTGAAAGGGAGGACAGGGGTATCTATGGCTACACCTTC.

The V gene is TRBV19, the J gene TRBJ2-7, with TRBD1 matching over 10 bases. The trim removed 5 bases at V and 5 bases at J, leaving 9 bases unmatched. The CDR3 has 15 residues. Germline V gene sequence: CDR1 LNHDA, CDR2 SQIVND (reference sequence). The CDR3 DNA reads TGTGCCAGTAGTCCCCTGGACAGGGGGTCGAACGAGCAGTACTTC. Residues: CASSPLDRGSNEQYF.

This CDR3 is CSVRGGAYEQYF. The CDR3 DNA sequence: TGCAGCGTAAGGGGGGGGGCCTACGAGCAGTACTTC. The chain has TRBV29-1 and TRBJ2-7, with D tentatively TRBD2 (7 bases). With 6 bases removed from V and 2 bases from J, the gap between germline ends came to 11 bases. CDR1 and CDR2 from the germline V gene are SQVTM and ANQGSEA. CDR3 length: 12 amino acids.

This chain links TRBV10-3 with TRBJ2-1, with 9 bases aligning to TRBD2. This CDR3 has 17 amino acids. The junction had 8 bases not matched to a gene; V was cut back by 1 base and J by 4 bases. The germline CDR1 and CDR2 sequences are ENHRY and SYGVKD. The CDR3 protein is CAISEFLAGVAYNEQFF. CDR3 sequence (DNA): TGTGCCATCAGTGAGTTTTTAGCGGGAGTTGCGTACAATGAGCAGTTCTTC.

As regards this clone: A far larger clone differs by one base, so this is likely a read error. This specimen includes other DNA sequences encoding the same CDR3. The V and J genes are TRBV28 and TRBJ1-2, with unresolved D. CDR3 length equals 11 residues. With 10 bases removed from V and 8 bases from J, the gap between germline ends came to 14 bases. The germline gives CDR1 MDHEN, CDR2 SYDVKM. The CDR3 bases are TGTGCCACCTTTCGGGTGGGCGGCTACACCTTC. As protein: CATFRVGGYTF.

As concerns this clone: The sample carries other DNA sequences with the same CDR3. The CDR3 loop reads CASSPGTGDYGYTF. In nucleotides, the CDR3 is TGTGCCAGCAGTCCCGGGACAGGGGACTATGGCTACACCTTC. J is TRBJ1-2 and V is TRBV27; 10 bases fit TRBD1. Trimming took 5 bases from V and 3 from J; bases not matched to a gene: 3. The CDR3 is made up of 14 amino acids. Germline loops: CDR1 MNHEY, CDR2 SMNVEV (reference sequence).

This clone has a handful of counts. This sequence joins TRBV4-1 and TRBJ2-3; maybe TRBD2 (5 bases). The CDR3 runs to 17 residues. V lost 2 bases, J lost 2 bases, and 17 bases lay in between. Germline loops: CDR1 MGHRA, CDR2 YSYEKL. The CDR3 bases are TGCGCCAGCAGCCAAACCCCCGTAGCGCCATCCACAGATACGCAGTATTTT. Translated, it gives CASSQTPVAPSTDTQYF.

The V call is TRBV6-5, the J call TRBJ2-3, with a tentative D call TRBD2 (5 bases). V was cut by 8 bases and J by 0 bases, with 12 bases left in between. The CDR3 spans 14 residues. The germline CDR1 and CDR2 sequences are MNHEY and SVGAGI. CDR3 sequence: CASGIGGSTDTQYF. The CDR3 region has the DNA TGTGCCAGCGGCATCGGAGGCAGCACAGATACGCAGTATTTT.

CDR3 region: CASTQRGGRKPQHF. CDR3 bases: TGTGCCAGCACCCAACGGGGGGGTAGGAAGCCCCAGCATTTT. The chain carries TRBV6-6 and TRBJ1-5, with a tentative D call TRBD1 (5 bases). The CDR3 runs 14 residues. With 7 bases removed from V and 8 bases from J, the gap between germline ends came to 18 bases. In germline, CDR1 is MNHNY, CDR2 SVGAGI (reference sequence).

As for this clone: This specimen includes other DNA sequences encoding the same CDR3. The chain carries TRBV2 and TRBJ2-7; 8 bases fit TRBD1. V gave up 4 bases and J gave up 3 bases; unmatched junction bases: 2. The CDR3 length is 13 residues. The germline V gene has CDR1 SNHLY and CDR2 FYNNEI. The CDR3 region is CASSVGQGYEQYF. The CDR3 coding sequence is TGTGCCAGCAGTGTTGGACAGGGCTACGAGCAGTACTTC.

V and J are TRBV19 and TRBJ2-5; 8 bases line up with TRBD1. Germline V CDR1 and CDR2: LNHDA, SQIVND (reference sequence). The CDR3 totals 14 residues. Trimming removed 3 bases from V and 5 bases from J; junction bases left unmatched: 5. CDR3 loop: CASSMGQAPETQYF. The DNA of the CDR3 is TGTGCCAGTAGTATGGGACAGGCCCCTGAGACCCAGTACTTC.

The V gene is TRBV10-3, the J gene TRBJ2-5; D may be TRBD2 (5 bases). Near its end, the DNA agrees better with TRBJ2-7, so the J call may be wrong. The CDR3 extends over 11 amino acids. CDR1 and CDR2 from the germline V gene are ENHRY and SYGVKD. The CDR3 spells CASVGSYEQYF. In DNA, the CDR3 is TGTGCCAGCGTAGGGAGCTACGAGCAGTACTTC.

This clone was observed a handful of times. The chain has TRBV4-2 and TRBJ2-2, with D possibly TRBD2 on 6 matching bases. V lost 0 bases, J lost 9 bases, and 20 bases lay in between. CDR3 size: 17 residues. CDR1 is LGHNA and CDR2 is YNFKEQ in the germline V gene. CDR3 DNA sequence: TGTGCCAGCAGCCAAGATGGAGCGGGCGAGGCCTTCCGGGAGCTGTTTTTT. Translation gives CASSQDGAGEAFRELFF.

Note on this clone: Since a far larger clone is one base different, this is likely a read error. For the CDR3, the DNA is TGTGCCAGTAATGTCCTCGGACAGGGGGCGTATCAGCCCCAGCATTTT. Translating it yields CASNVLGQGAYQPQHF. The V and J genes are TRBV19 and TRBJ1-5; 11 bases are a match to TRBD1. The CDR3 is made up of 16 amino acids. Germline V gene data show CDR1 as LNHDA and CDR2 as SQIVND (reference sequence). After removal of 7 bases from V and 5 bases from J, the junction contained 10 bases not matched to a gene.

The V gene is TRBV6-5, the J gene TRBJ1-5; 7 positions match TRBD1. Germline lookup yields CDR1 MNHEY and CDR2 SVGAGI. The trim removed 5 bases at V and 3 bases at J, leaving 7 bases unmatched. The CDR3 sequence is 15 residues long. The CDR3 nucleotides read TGTGCCAGCAGTCAGGGGGACAGCCACAATCAGCCCCAGCATTTT. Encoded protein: CASSQGDSHNQPQHF.

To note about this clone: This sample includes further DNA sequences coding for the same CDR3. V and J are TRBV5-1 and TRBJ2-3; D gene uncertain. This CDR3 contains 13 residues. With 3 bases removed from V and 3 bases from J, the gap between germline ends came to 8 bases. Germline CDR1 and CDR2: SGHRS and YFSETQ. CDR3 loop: CASSYGQTDTQYF. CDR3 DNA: TGCGCCAGCAGCTATGGCCAGACAGATACGCAGTATTTT. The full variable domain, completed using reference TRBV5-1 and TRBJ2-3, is KAGVTQTPRYLIKTRGQQVTLSCSPISGHRSVSWYQQTPGQGLQFLFEYFSETQRNKGNFPGRFSGRQFSNSRSEMNVSTLELGDSALYLCASSYGQTDTQYFGPGTRLTVL.

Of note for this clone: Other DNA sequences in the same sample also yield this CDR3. For the CDR3, the DNA is TGTGCCTGGAGCCGGGACAGCTACGAGCAGTACTTC. Protein sequence: CAWSRDSYEQYF. The chain carries TRBV30 and TRBJ2-7, with 7 bases that match TRBD1. This CDR3 is 12 amino acids long. V lost 3 bases and J lost 3; bases outside the gene matches: 2. Looked up from germline, CDR1 is GTSNPN and CDR2 is SVGIG (reference sequence).

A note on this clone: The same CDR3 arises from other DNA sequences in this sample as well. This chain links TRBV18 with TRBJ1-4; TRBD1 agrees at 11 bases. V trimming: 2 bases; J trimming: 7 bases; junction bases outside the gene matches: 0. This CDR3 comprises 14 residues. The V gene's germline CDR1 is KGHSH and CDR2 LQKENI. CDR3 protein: CASSPGQGAEKLFF. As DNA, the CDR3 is TGTGCCAGCTCACCAGGACAGGGGGCTGAAAAACTGTTTTTT.

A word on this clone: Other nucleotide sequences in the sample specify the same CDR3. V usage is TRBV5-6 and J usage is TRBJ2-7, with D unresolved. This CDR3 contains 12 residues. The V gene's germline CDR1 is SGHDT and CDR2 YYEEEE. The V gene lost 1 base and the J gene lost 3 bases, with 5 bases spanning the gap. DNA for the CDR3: TGTGCCAGCAGCTTGTTAGGCTACGAGCAGTACTTC. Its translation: CASSLLGYEQYF.